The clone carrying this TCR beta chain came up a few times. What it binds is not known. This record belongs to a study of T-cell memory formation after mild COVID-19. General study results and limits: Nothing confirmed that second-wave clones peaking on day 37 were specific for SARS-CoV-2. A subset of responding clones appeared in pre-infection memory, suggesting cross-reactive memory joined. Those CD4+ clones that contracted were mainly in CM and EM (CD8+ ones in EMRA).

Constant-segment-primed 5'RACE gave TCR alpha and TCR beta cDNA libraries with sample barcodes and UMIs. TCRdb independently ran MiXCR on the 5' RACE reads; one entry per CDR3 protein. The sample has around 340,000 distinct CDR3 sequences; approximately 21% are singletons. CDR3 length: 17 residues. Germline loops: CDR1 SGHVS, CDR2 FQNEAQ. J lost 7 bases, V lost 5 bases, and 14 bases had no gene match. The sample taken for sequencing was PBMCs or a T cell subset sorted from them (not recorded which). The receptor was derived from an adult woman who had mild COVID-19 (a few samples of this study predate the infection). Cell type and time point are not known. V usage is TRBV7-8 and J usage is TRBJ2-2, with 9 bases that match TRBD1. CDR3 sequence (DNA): TGTGCCAGCAGCGAACGAGTGGGGACAGGGCTTGTCGGGGAGCTGTTTTTT. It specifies CASSERVGTGLVGELFF.